These 12 T cell receptor beta chains originate from one sample sequenced in a study of cytomegalovirus exposure and HLA in healthy donors (dated by TCRdb to about 2017). Libraries were prepared through the immunoSEQ multiplex PCR assay. For the multiplex PCR, a mixture combining 60 forward primers for TCR Vbeta segments and 13 reverse primers for TCR Jbeta segments was used. TCRdb obtained this table from immuneACCESS and retained in-frame rearrangements with V and J assigned. These tables miss some clones; where compared with another copy, unresolved V genes account for less than half of the shortfall, and the remainder is unexplained. The sample table holds fewer than 200,000 clones, of which roughly 80% were seen once. The ten largest clones capture roughly 5% of the sample. Sequenced sample: PBMCs. The receptor set was obtained from a man aged 35-49 years in good health and CMV-seronegative.

The chain carries TRBV7-9 and TRBJ2-7, with TRBD1 matching 11 bases. The CDR3 sequence is 18 residues long. CDR1 is SEHNR, CDR2 FQNEAQ, per germline (reference sequence). The trim removed 3 bases at V and 0 bases at J, leaving 10 bases unmatched. CDR3 sequence: CASSLGGTGGERSYEQYF. In DNA, the CDR3 is TGTGCCAGCAGCTTGGGCGGGACAGGGGGTGAGCGCTCCTACGAGCAGTACTTC.

Only a few counts were recorded for this clone. The chain links TRBV18 to TRBJ2-1, with a weak D call TRBD2 (5 bases). Per the germline V gene, CDR1 is KGHSH and CDR2 is LQKENI. This CDR3 is 15 amino acids long. The V end lost 1 base, the J end lost 9 bases, and 16 bases lay between the germline ends. CDR3 sequence reads: CASSPQEAPRGEQFF. DNA for the CDR3: TGTGCCAGCTCACCACAGGAGGCCCCCCGGGGTGAGCAGTTCTTC.

The table lists this clone with a few counts. The DNA for the CDR3 is TGCGCCAGCAGCTCCACACCCCAGGGCGGGGAGCTGTTTTTT. Protein product: CASSSTPQGGELFF. The rearrangement joins TRBV5-1 to TRBJ2-2; possibly TRBD1 for D (5 bases). V gave up 3 bases and J gave up 7 bases, with 13 bases separating them. The CDR3 length is 14 residues. CDR1 and CDR2 from the germline V gene are SGHRS and YFSETQ.

The chain carries TRBV5-6 and TRBJ2-1; tentative D call: TRBD2 (5 bases). The V and J ends lost 0 bases and 7 bases respectively, with 8 bases between them. This CDR3 comprises 13 residues. Germline V lookup: CDR1 SGHDT, CDR2 YYEEEE. This CDR3 is CASSLATSNEQFF. CDR3 sequence (DNA): TGTGCCAGCAGCTTGGCCACTAGTAATGAGCAGTTCTTC.

This clone has only a few counts. This chain joins TRBV9 and TRBJ2-2, with TRBD2 as a possible D gene (6 bases). The CDR3 contains 15 residues. V was pared by 0 bases and J by 5 bases, with 11 bases between. The germline V gene has CDR1 SGDLS and CDR2 YYNGEE. The CDR3 DNA reads as TGTGCCAGCAGCGTAGCTGCGGGACGGACCGGGGAGCTGTTTTTT. Amino acids: CASSVAAGRTGELFF.

This clone was picked up a small number of times. The CDR3 region has the DNA TGTGCCAGCAGCTTAGAGCCTATGTCGCGGGATGGCTACACCTTC. Amino acid sequence: CASSLEPMSRDGYTF. The chain combines TRBV11-2 with TRBJ1-2; D not certain. V lost 0 bases to trimming and J lost 6 bases, with 14 bases between them. This CDR3 has 15 residues. The germline gives CDR1 SGHAT, CDR2 FQNNGV.

V and J are TRBV5-6 and TRBJ2-2; 7 bases are a match to TRBD2. The germline CDR1 and CDR2 sequences are SGHDT and YYEEEE. The CDR3 is 17 residues long. V gave up 3 bases and J gave up 6 bases; unmatched junction bases: 14. The CDR3: CASSSWGLAAKAGELFF. CDR3 bases: TGTGCCAGCAGCTCCTGGGGTCTAGCGGCGAAGGCCGGGGAGCTGTTTTTT.

This clone was observed a few times. CDR3 sequence reads: CASRIRLAGDEQYF. DNA of the CDR3: TGTGCCAGCAGAATAAGACTAGCGGGAGACGAGCAGTACTTC. The rearrangement links TRBV13 to TRBJ2-7; TRBD2 agrees at 12 bases. CDR1 is PRHDT, CDR2 FYEKMQ, per germline (reference sequence). This CDR3 has 14 residues. V lost 6 bases to trimming and J lost 5 bases; unmatched junction nucleotides: 5.

J is TRBJ2-2 and V is TRBV14, with D perhaps TRBD2 (6 bases). The V end lost 4 bases, the J end lost 1 base, and 10 bases lay between the germline ends. CDR3 size: 15 residues. The germline CDR1 and CDR2 sequences are SGHDN and FVKESK. In DNA, the CDR3 is TGTGCCAGCAGCCTGGGGACTGGGAACACCGGGGAGCTGTTTTTT. Its protein is CASSLGTGNTGELFF.

This clone is a singleton in its sample. Other DNA sequences in the sample encode the same CDR3. This chain connects TRBV6-5 to TRBJ2-7, with 14 positions matching TRBD2. The V gene's germline CDR1 is MNHEY and CDR2 SVGAGI. Germline trimming cut 3 bases from V and 6 bases from J; bases unmatched to any gene: 4. The CDR3 loop spans 15 amino acids. CDR3 residues: CASSYSGLAGGEQYF. The DNA for the CDR3 is TGTGCCAGCAGTTATTCTGGACTAGCGGGAGGCGAGCAGTACTTC.

This clone is a singleton in its sample. The chain has TRBV19 and TRBJ1-1; 7 bases agree with TRBD1. Germline V CDR1 and CDR2: LNHDA, SQIVND (reference sequence). The J segment lost 1 base and the V segment lost 5 bases, leaving 1 base of the junction unmatched. CDR3 size: 13 residues. CDR3 DNA sequence: TGTGCCAGTAGTTACAGGGGGAACACTGAAGCTTTCTTT. This sequence encodes CASSYRGNTEAFF.

The chain couples TRBV28 to TRBJ1-4, with D uncertain. This CDR3 comprises 15 residues. Germline-derived CDR1 and CDR2 are MDHEN and SYDVKM. V was trimmed by 2 bases and J by 7 bases, leaving 14 bases between them. The CDR3 sequence: CASSLASYSIEKLFF. DNA for the CDR3: TGTGCCAGCAGTTTAGCATCCTACAGTATTGAAAAACTGTTTTTT.